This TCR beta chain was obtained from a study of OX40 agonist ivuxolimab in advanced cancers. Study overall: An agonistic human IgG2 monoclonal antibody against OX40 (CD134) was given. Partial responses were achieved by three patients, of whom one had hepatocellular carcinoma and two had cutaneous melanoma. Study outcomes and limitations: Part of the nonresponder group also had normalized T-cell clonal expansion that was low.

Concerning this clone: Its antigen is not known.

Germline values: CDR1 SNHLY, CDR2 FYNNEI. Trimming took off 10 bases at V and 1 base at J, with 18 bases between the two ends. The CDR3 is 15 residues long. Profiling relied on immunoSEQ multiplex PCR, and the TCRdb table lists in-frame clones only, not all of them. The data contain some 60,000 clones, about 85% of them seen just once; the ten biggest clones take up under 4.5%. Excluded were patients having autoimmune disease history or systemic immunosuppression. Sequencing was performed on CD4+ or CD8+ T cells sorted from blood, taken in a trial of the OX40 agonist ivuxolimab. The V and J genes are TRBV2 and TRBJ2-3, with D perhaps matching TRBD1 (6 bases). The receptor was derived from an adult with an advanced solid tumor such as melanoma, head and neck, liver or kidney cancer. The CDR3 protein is CANQVGTTGTDTQYF. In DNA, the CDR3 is TGTGCCAACCAGGTCGGGACAACTGGCACAGATACGCAGTATTTT.